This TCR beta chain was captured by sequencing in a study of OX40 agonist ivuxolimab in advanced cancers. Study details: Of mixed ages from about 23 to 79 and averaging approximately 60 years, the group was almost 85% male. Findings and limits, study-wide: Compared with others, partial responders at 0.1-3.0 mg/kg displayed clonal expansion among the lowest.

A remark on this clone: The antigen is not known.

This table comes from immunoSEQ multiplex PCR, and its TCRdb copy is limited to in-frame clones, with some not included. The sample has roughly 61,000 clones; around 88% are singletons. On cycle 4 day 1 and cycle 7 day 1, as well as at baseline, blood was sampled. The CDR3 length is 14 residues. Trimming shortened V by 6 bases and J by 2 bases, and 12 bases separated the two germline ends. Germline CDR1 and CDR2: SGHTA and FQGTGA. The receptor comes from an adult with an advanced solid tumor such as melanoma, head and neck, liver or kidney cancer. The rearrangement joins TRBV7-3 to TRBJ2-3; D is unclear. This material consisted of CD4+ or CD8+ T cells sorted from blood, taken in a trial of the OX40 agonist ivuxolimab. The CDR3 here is CASSSQASTDTQYF. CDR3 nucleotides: TGTGCCAGCAGTTCCCAGGCCTCCACAGATACGCAGTATTTT.